Below, 32 T cell receptor beta chains from the same sample are listed, as sequenced in a study of human T cells and chemical hapten exposure. Sample time point: patch test 1, 2 weeks after DPC sensitization. Treatment: therapeutic diphenylcyclopropenone sensitization with weekly scalp DPC. TCRdb reanalysed the RACE reads using MiXCR and keeps one entry per CDR3 protein. The sample has 300,000 to 400,000 distinct CDR3 sequences, around 7% seen once. The material was whole blood, obtained in connection with sensitization to the hapten diphenylcyclopropenone (DPC). Every receptor here comes from a woman aged 18-30 years with alopecia areata. Some clones in this sample may be carry-over from other donors' samples.

This clonotype was counted between two and nine times. V is TRBV4-2 and J is TRBJ2-2, with D possibly TRBD1 on 5 matching bases. This CDR3 contains 16 residues. CDR1 is LGHNA, CDR2 YNFKEQ, per germline. The V gene lost 0 bases and the J gene lost 3 bases, with 11 bases spanning the gap. DNA for the CDR3: TGTGCCAGCAGCCAAGAACTGGGGCTATACACCGGGGAGCTGTTTTTT. This translates into CASSQELGLYTGELFF.

With respect to this clonotype: This may be a read error, as it is one base from a much larger clone. The chain joins TRBV18 to TRBJ2-7, with D hard to call. The V and J ends lost 0 bases and 2 bases respectively, with 8 bases between them. CDR1 is KGHSH, CDR2 LQKENI, per germline. This CDR3 contains 14 residues. CDR3 sequence reads: CASSPPVTPYEQYF. In DNA, the CDR3 is TGTGCCAGCTCACCACCGGTTACTCCCTACGAGCAGTACTTC.

The chain uses TRBV6-2 or TRBV6-3 and TRBJ2-1, with D uncertain. This CDR3 comprises 11 residues. Germline-derived CDR1 and CDR2 are MNHEY and SVGEGT. Trimming took 7 bases from V and 8 from J, leaving 9 bases between them. CDR3 DNA sequence: TGTGCCAGCACCCAAGGGCATGAGCAGTTCTTC. It specifies CASTQGHEQFF.

The V call is TRBV7-8, the J call TRBJ1-2; no reliable D call. CDR3 length equals 14 residues. Trimming shortened V by 3 bases and J by 7 bases, and 15 bases separated the two germline ends. CDR1 and CDR2 (germline): SGHVS, FQNEAQ. CDR3 DNA sequence: TGTGCCAGCAGCTTCGGCGGGCGCCAACGTGGCTACACCTTC. This translates into CASSFGGRQRGYTF.

The chain carries TRBV7-2 and TRBJ2-1, with D perhaps TRBD1 (6 bases). Germline V lookup: CDR1 SGHTA, CDR2 FQGNSA. V was cut by 4 bases and J by 4 bases, with 11 bases left in between. This CDR3 contains 14 residues. CDR3 residues: CASSSRRGYNEQFF. For the CDR3, the DNA is TGTGCCAGCAGCTCACGTAGGGGGTACAATGAGCAGTTCTTC.

This clonotype was seen only a few times. The junction departs from the called germline gene at one end, perhaps through a read error. V usage is TRBV6-2 or TRBV6-3 and J usage is TRBJ1-3; 8 positions match TRBD1. The CDR3 sequence is 15 residues long. The germline V gene encodes CDR1 MNHEY and CDR2 SVGEGT. In nucleotides, the CDR3 is TGTGCCAGCAGCTACTCGACAGGGGCGGCAAACACCATATATTTT. The encoded protein is CASSYSTGAANTIYF.

This clonotype has ten or more counts. The rearrangement links TRBV10-3 to TRBJ2-3; unclear D gene. The CDR3 extends over 14 amino acids. Germline-derived CDR1 and CDR2 are ENHRY and SYGVKD. V was cut by 2 bases and J by 4 bases, with 10 bases left in between. The CDR3 loop reads CAISEGIAADTQYF. CDR3 nucleotides: TGTGCCATCAGTGAGGGAATAGCAGCAGATACGCAGTATTTT.

This clonotype was detected ten times or more. The CDR3 is CASSQEVGQGYEQYF. The CDR3, as DNA: TGCGCCAGCAGCCAAGAAGTTGGGCAGGGCTACGAGCAGTACTTC. V usage is TRBV4-3 and J usage is TRBJ2-7, with D tentatively TRBD1 (5 bases). The V gene lost 0 bases and the J gene lost 3 bases, with 12 bases spanning the gap. Germline CDR1 and CDR2: LGHNA and YSLEER. The CDR3 has 15 amino acids.

The V call is TRBV7-2, the J call TRBJ2-5; the D call may be TRBD1 or TRBD2 (5 bases each). V was trimmed by 7 bases and J by 4 bases, leaving 16 bases between them. The CDR3 loop spans 14 amino acids. CDR1 and CDR2 from the germline V gene are SGHTA and FQGNSA. DNA of the CDR3: TGTGCCAGCACCCCAAATGGGGCGGGAGAGACCCAGTACTTC. Its protein product is CASTPNGAGETQYF.

This chain uses TRBV20-1 with TRBJ2-7; possible D gene TRBD2, 5 bases. From germline, CDR1 is DFQATT and CDR2 SNEGSKA (reference sequence). Trimming took off 5 bases at V and 3 bases at J, with 14 bases between the two ends. The CDR3 loop spans 13 amino acids. CDR3 nucleotide sequence: TGCAGTGCTCAACCGGGATGGGACTACGAGCAGTACTTC. It encodes CSAQPGWDYEQYF.

V gene TRBV12-3 or TRBV12-4 combines with J gene TRBJ2-2; 10 bases are a match to TRBD1. J was trimmed by 5 bases and V by 5 bases; bases with no gene match: 5. This CDR3 contains 15 residues. CDR3: CASSPWTGGTGELFF. CDR3 coding DNA: TGTGCCAGCAGTCCGTGGACAGGGGGAACCGGGGAGCTGTTTTTT.

This clonotype was detected a few times. The chain is built from TRBV7-2 and TRBJ2-1, with TRBD1 matching 7 bases. Germline lookup yields CDR1 SGHTA and CDR2 FQGNSA. The J segment lost 2 bases and the V segment lost 5 bases, leaving 9 bases of the junction unmatched. The CDR3 runs 16 residues. The DNA of the CDR3 is TGTGCCAGCAGCCCTGGGGACAGACAAACCTACAATGAGCAGTTCTTC. It is translated as CASSPGDRQTYNEQFF.

This clonotype was seen repeatedly, ten times or more. This chain uses TRBV28 with TRBJ2-7; 9 bases are a match to TRBD1. Germline CDR1 reads MDHEN; CDR2 reads SYDVKM. The CDR3 covers 13 residues. The J segment lost 2 bases and the V segment lost 5 bases, leaving 1 base of the junction unmatched. This CDR3 reads CASSRDRAYEQYF. The DNA for the CDR3 is TGTGCCAGCAGTCGGGACAGGGCCTACGAGCAGTACTTC. Full variable domain (outside the CDR3, taken from reference TRBV28 and TRBJ2-7): DVKVTQSSRYLVKRTGEKVFLECVQDMDHENMFWYRQDPGLGLRLIYFSYDVKMKEKGDIPEGYSVSREKKERFSLILESASTNQTSMYLCASSRDRAYEQYFGPGTRLTVT.

This clonotype was seen a handful of times. This chain uses TRBV10-3 with TRBJ2-1; D is possibly TRBD2 (5 bases). The V and J ends lost 4 bases and 3 bases respectively, with 16 bases between them. Looked up from germline, CDR1 is ENHRY and CDR2 is SYGVKD. CDR3 length: 16 amino acids. CDR3 nucleotides: TGTGCCATCAGTGCCTCGGACGGGGTTAGCTACAATGAGCAGTTCTTC. Translated, it gives CAISASDGVSYNEQFF.

A few counts support this clonotype. The chain has TRBV2 and TRBJ2-7; a possible D gene is TRBD2 (5 bases). The V gene lost 4 bases and the J gene lost 2 bases, with 15 bases spanning the gap. CDR1 and CDR2 from the germline V gene are SNHLY and FYNNEI. The CDR3 length is 15 residues. As DNA, the CDR3 is TGTGCCAGCAGTGTTGGGCGGCTAGCTACCTACGAGCAGTACTTC. Residues: CASSVGRLATYEQYF.

This clonotype was recorded at least ten times. The gene calls are TRBV7-8 and TRBJ2-3; D remains unclear. Per germline, CDR1 SGHVS and CDR2 FQNEAQ. This CDR3 has 17 amino acids. V lost 0 bases and J 2 bases, leaving 15 bases between the germline ends. This CDR3 reads CASSLANVAANTDTQYF. The CDR3 DNA reads TGTGCCAGCAGCTTAGCGAATGTAGCCGCTAACACAGATACGCAGTATTTT.

The rearrangement links TRBV15 to TRBJ2-3; TRBD1 matches 9 bases. The J segment lost 1 base and the V segment lost 5 bases, leaving 10 bases of the junction unmatched. The V gene's germline CDR1 is LNHNV and CDR2 YYDKDF (reference sequence). There are 17 residues in the CDR3. The CDR3 DNA reads as TGTGCCACCAGCGTTTGGGGACAGGGAATCGGCACAGATACGCAGTATTTT. Amino acid sequence: CATSVWGQGIGTDTQYF.

This clonotype has at least ten counts. The chain links TRBV6-4 to TRBJ2-2, with TRBD1 identical over 7 bases. Germline-derived CDR1 and CDR2 are MRHNA and SNTAGT. Unmatched junction bases numbered 5, after V lost 3 bases and J lost 7 bases. The CDR3 covers 14 residues. The CDR3 nucleotides read TGTGCCAGCAGTGATTCACAGGGGATCGGGGAGCTGTTTTTT. Residues: CASSDSQGIGELFF.

This chain joins TRBV28 and TRBJ2-5; tentative D call: TRBD2 (6 bases). There are 15 residues in the CDR3. CDR1 and CDR2 (germline): MDHEN, SYDVKM. V lost 4 bases and J lost 5, with 17 bases in between. CDR3 bases: TGTGCCAGCAGTTCCCAGGGAGGAGGAAAGGAGACCCAGTACTTC. It translates to CASSSQGGGKETQYF.

This clonotype was counted between two and nine times. The chain recombines TRBV7-6 with TRBJ2-2; D is unclear. The germline CDR1 and CDR2 sequences are SGHVS and FNYEAQ. This CDR3 has 15 amino acids. With 1 base removed from V and 4 bases from J, the gap between germline ends came to 10 bases. CDR3 amino acids: CASSLESQSTGELFF. The CDR3 DNA reads as TGTGCCAGCAGCTTAGAATCACAGTCCACCGGGGAGCTGTTTTTT.

This clonotype has at least ten counts. This rearrangement joins TRBV7-3 to TRBJ2-2; no firm D call. In germline, CDR1 is SGHTA, CDR2 FQGTGA. V was trimmed by 3 bases and J by 0 bases, leaving 8 bases between them. The CDR3 is 15 amino acids. CDR3 protein: CASSLSSSNTGELFF. The CDR3 DNA reads as TGTGCCAGCAGCTTGAGCAGTTCGAACACCGGGGAGCTGTTTTTT.

This clonotype appeared a few times. This chain connects TRBV11-2 to TRBJ2-2, with a tentative D call TRBD1 (6 bases). This CDR3 has 15 amino acids. V was trimmed by 5 bases and J by 2 bases, leaving 12 bases between them. The germline V gene encodes CDR1 SGHAT and CDR2 FQNNGV. CDR3 sequence (DNA): TGTGCCAGCAGCCCGACAGGAGTCAACACCGGGGAGCTGTTTTTT. Translation gives CASSPTGVNTGELFF.

This chain links TRBV12-3 or TRBV12-4 with TRBJ1-1; 9 nucleotides match TRBD1. The CDR3 extends over 13 amino acids. Unmatched junction bases numbered 2, after V lost 6 bases and J lost 3 bases. CDR3 residues: CASSNRGHTEAFF. The CDR3 coding sequence is TGTGCCAGCAGCAACAGGGGGCACACTGAAGCTTTCTTT.

This clonotype has a count of ten or more. CDR3 in amino acids: CASSLVVQNEQFF. CDR3 DNA: TGTGCCAGCAGCTTAGTAGTTCAAAATGAGCAGTTCTTC. The V gene is TRBV7-2, the J gene TRBJ2-1, with D uncertain. The CDR3 runs to 13 residues. With 1 base removed from V and 7 bases from J, the gap between germline ends came to 8 bases. Germline assignment: CDR1 SGHTA and CDR2 FQGNSA.

This clonotype was counted at least ten times. The chain combines TRBV20-1 with TRBJ2-7; D uncertain. Trimming took 1 base from V and 2 from J, leaving 12 bases between them. The CDR3 length is 14 residues. Per the germline V gene, CDR1 is DFQATT and CDR2 is SNEGSKA (reference sequence). The CDR3 DNA follows: TGCAGTGCTAGAGGGTCAGGAGATACCTACGAGCAGTACTTC. Translated: CSARGSGDTYEQYF.

The chain recombines TRBV7-3 with TRBJ1-6; no clear D. The CDR3 runs 15 residues. CDR1 SGHTA and CDR2 FQGTGA come from the germline V gene. The V and J ends lost 3 bases and 9 bases respectively, with 15 bases between them. CDR3 bases: TGTGCCAGCAGCTTGGGCGGGGAAAGAGTTTCACCCCTCCACTTT. It translates to CASSLGGERVSPLHF.

This clonotype was counted many times. CDR3 DNA: TGTGCCAGCAGCCAAGGATTCTCCGGCACAGATACGCAGTATTTT. It codes for CASSQGFSGTDTQYF. The chain joins TRBV3-1 to TRBJ2-3; no clear D gene. Germline CDR1 reads LGHDT; CDR2 reads YNNKEL (reference sequence). Trimming removed 1 base at V and 1 base at J, with 9 bases between. The CDR3 is made up of 15 amino acids.

The V and J genes are TRBV5-1 and TRBJ2-1; D not certain. In germline, CDR1 is SGHRS, CDR2 YFSETQ. Trimming removed 1 base at V and 0 bases at J, with 8 bases between. The CDR3 is made up of 15 amino acids. The CDR3 DNA sequence: TGCGCCAGCAGCTTGAATTTCGGCTCCTACAATGAGCAGTTCTTC. Protein product: CASSLNFGSYNEQFF.

V and J are TRBV12-3 or TRBV12-4 and TRBJ1-1, with D unclear. Trimming took off 7 bases at V and 5 bases at J, with 17 bases between the two ends. The CDR3 length is 14 residues. The CDR3 loop reads CASTFRAGTTEAFF. CDR3 bases: TGTGCCAGCACGTTCCGGGCCGGTACGACTGAAGCTTTCTTT.

The V gene is TRBV28, the J gene TRBJ2-1; D perhaps matches TRBD2 (6 bases). Germline V gene data show CDR1 as MDHEN and CDR2 as SYDVKM. This CDR3 contains 15 residues. V shed 6 bases and J shed 0 bases, with 12 bases lying between them. The CDR3 loop reads CASRPAGASYNEQFF. CDR3 nucleotide sequence: TGTGCCAGCAGGCCAGCGGGCGCCTCCTACAATGAGCAGTTCTTC.

This clonotype was found a few times. The CDR3 sequence is CASSRFGGTGSYGYTF. CDR3 sequence (DNA): TGTGCCAGCAGTCGCTTCGGGGGGACAGGGTCCTATGGCTACACCTTC. The chain has TRBV6-5 and TRBJ1-2; TRBD1 matches 9 bases. Losses at the gene ends were 5 bases for V and 4 bases for J; bases not matched to a gene: 11. In germline, CDR1 is MNHEY, CDR2 SVGAGI. The CDR3 extends over 16 amino acids.

This clonotype was detected ten times or more. The chain employs TRBV12-3 or TRBV12-4 and TRBJ2-3; 9 nucleotides agree with TRBD1. The CDR3 consists of 14 residues. Trimming took 2 bases from V and 6 from J; bases not matched to a gene: 3. The CDR3 is CASSLRGTGDTQYF. The CDR3 DNA reads TGTGCCAGCAGTTTACGAGGGACAGGGGATACGCAGTATTTT.